This TCR beta chain emerged from a study of shared clonotypes between healthy human individuals. As to this clone: Its antigen is unknown.

Study-wide results and limits: Represented diversity, genetic and exposure-history alike, was limited by few donors.

Sequencing was performed with immunoSEQ multiplex PCR; in TCRdb, only in-frame clones are kept and a portion is missing. The repertoire holds millions of clones, less than 95% seen once, with more than 0.95% in the top ten. CDR1 LNHDA and CDR2 SQIVND come from the germline V gene (reference sequence). Deletions cut 4 bases from V and 2 bases from J, with 15 bases between. The CDR3 is 15 amino acids. CD45RO-negative, CCR7-selected cells formed the naive CD8 fraction, which excluded terminally differentiated effector memory CD45RA+ cells. Material for sequencing was naive CD8+ T cells sorted from blood. This TCR was sampled from a man between 18 and 35 years old in good health. This chain links TRBV19 with TRBJ2-7, with no clear D. The CDR3 loop is CASSTPATEPYEQYF. The CDR3 DNA sequence: TGTGCCAGTAGTACCCCCGCGACGGAACCCTACGAGCAGTACTTC.